These 18 T cell receptor beta chains came from one sample sequenced in a study of blood T cells in healthy people across ages. A sample-barcoded 5' primer and a J-beta primer mix were used in a second PCR of roughly 6 to 11 cycles. TCRdb used MiXCR to reprocess the 5' RACE reads, holding one entry per CDR3 protein. Of 650,000 to 1,000,000 distinct CDR3 sequences in the sample, under 40% were seen once. Sample: blood. The receptors stem from a man aged 18-30 years in good health.

There are many counts of this clonotype. The genes are TRBV7-3 and TRBJ1-1; D is ambiguous. Trimming took 0 bases from V and 1 from J, leaving 6 bases between them. Germline CDR1 reads SGHTA; CDR2 reads FQGTGA. The CDR3 is 14 residues long. The CDR3 DNA sequence: TGTGCCAGCAGCTTAACGGGAGCGAACACTGAAGCTTTCTTT. Protein product: CASSLTGANTEAFF.

This clonotype appeared many times. The chain is built from TRBV10-3 and TRBJ1-2, with D hard to call. The CDR3 is made up of 12 amino acids. Per the germline V gene, CDR1 is ENHRY and CDR2 is SYGVKD. Trimming left V 9 bases short and J 1 base short, with 9 bases between. The CDR3 sequence is CAISSNNYGYTF. CDR3 nucleotide sequence: TGTGCCATTTCATCTAATAACTATGGCTACACCTTC.

The CDR3 nucleotides are TGTGCCAGCAGCTTAGTTGGGACAGCCCTCAGAGAGTCTGGAAACACCATATATTTT. Amino acids: CASSLVGTALRESGNTIYF. The J gene is TRBJ1-3, the V gene TRBV7-9, with 7 bases matching TRBD1. CDR1 and CDR2 from the germline V gene are SEHNR and FQNEAQ (reference sequence). The CDR3 consists of 19 residues. V lost 1 base to trimming and J lost 1 base; unmatched junction nucleotides: 13.

This clonotype has a handful of counts. This chain connects TRBV12-3 or TRBV12-4 to TRBJ2-5; a possible D gene is TRBD2 (5 bases). This CDR3 region has 13 residues. Trimming pared 3 bases from V and 11 bases from J, leaving 16 bases between. The chain's CDR3 is CASSLARENEQYF. The CDR3 DNA sequence: TGTGCCAGCAGTTTGGCTAGGGAGAATGAGCAGTACTTC.

This sequence joins TRBV20-1 and TRBJ2-5; D might be TRBD2 (7 bases). V was trimmed by 6 bases and J by 3 bases, leaving 23 bases between them. Per the germline V gene, CDR1 is DFQATT and CDR2 is SNEGSKA (reference sequence). The CDR3 is made up of 16 amino acids. The CDR3 sequence is CSAAETGRGIKETQYF. CDR3 coding DNA: TGCAGTGCCGCAGAAACAGGGAGGGGGATCAAAGAGACCCAGTACTTC.

V usage is TRBV11-1 and J usage is TRBJ1-1; no firm D call. The CDR3 length is 14 residues. Germline CDR1 and CDR2: SGHAT and FQDESV (reference sequence). Trimming stripped 7 bases from V and 0 bases from J, with 12 bases between. CDR3 amino acids: CASTSRSVNTEAFF. The CDR3 nucleotides read TGTGCCAGCACCTCACGGTCTGTGAACACTGAAGCTTTCTTT. Combining the CDR3 with reference TRBV11-1 and TRBJ1-1 gives the whole variable domain EAEVAQSPRYKITEKSQAVAFWCDPISGHATLYWYRQILGQGPELLVQFQDESVVDDSQLPKDRFSAERLKGVDSTLKIQPAELGDSAMYLCASTSRSVNTEAFFGQGTRLTVV.

This chain uses TRBV28 with TRBJ1-1, with 9 bases fitting TRBD1. The germline CDR1 and CDR2 sequences are MDHEN and SYDVKM. CDR3 length: 17 amino acids. The J segment lost 3 bases and the V segment lost 4 bases, leaving 12 bases of the junction unmatched. CDR3 residues: CASSSPGQGLWYTEAFF. CDR3 nucleotides: TGTGCCAGCAGTTCTCCGGGACAGGGTCTGTGGTACACTGAAGCTTTCTTT.

This clonotype was recorded only once. Given a much more abundant clone one base away, this may be a read error. The CDR3 DNA follows: TGCAGTGCTGGAGATCGAGACACCTCTAACTATGGCTACACCTTC. Encoded protein: CSAGDRDTSNYGYTF. The genes are TRBV20-1 and TRBJ1-2; D not certain. There are 15 residues in the CDR3. Germline assignment: CDR1 DFQATT and CDR2 SNEGSKA (reference sequence).

The chain links TRBV20-1 to TRBJ2-7; 8 positions agree with TRBD1. Germline V gives CDR1 DFQATT, CDR2 SNEGSKA (reference sequence). The V segment lost 1 base and the J segment 0 bases; nucleotides outside the gene matches: 5. The CDR3 extends over 15 amino acids. Here the CDR3 DNA reads TGCAGTGCTAGAGCGGCAGGGGGCAACTCCTACGAGCAGTACTTC. Amino acids: CSARAAGGNSYEQYF.

In regard to this clonotype: Its ends do not fully match the called genes, so a read error is possible. The chain employs TRBV29-1 and TRBJ2-2; 9 bases line up with TRBD1. The CDR3 consists of 14 residues. Germline loops: CDR1 SQVTM, CDR2 ANQGSEA. The CDR3 here is CSVWDRALTGGLFF. The CDR3 nucleotides are TGCAGCGTTTGGGACAGGGCTCTGACCGGGGGGCTGTTTTTT.

V usage is TRBV15 and J usage is TRBJ2-4; 7 bases match TRBD1. Looked up from germline, CDR1 is LNHNV and CDR2 is YYDKDF (reference sequence). This CDR3 comprises 17 residues. J was trimmed by 5 bases and V by 3 bases; bases with no gene match: 13. The CDR3 sequence is CATSSEETGLFQNIQYF. The DNA for the CDR3 is TGTGCCACCAGCAGCGAGGAGACAGGGTTGTTCCAAAACATTCAGTACTTC.

This clonotype was observed many times. The chain links TRBV6-5 to TRBJ1-2; D not certain. Trimming removed 7 bases from V and 5 bases from J, with 20 bases in between. The germline V gene encodes CDR1 MNHEY and CDR2 SVGAGI. This CDR3 contains 15 residues. CDR3 coding DNA: TGTGCCAGCACCCGATCTTCCGGCCGGGATTATGGCTACACCTTC. Amino acid sequence: CASTRSSGRDYGYTF.

This clonotype has just one count. This chain links TRBV25-1 with TRBJ1-1, with TRBD1 identical over 7 bases. The V gene's germline CDR1 is MGHDK and CDR2 SYGVNS. The CDR3 length is 12 residues. J lost 8 bases, V lost 6 bases, and 6 bases had no gene match. The CDR3 region has the DNA TGTGCCAGCAGCAATAGGGACAGAGAAGCTTTCTTT. Protein: CASSNRDREAFF.

This clonotype was detected only a few times. The genes are TRBV4-3 and TRBJ1-5; D possibly corresponds to TRBD1 (5 bases). Germline lookup yields CDR1 LGHNA and CDR2 YSLEER. The CDR3 sequence is 14 residues long. V lost 4 bases, J lost 9 bases, and 16 bases lay in between. CDR3 sequence: CASSRTVGVGPQHF. As DNA, the CDR3 is TGCGCCAGCAGCCGGACTGTAGGGGTTGGGCCCCAGCATTTT.

This rearrangement joins TRBV27 to TRBJ2-4, with 8 bases matching TRBD2. Germline-derived CDR1 and CDR2 are MNHEY and SMNVEV (reference sequence). V gave up 6 bases and J gave up 13 bases; unmatched junction bases: 14. The CDR3 extends over 14 amino acids. The CDR3 region has the DNA TGTGCCAGCAGAAGCGGGGGCCTCAACAATGAGCAGTACTTC. This encodes CASRSGGLNNEQYF.

In its sample, this clonotype was seen a few times. This chain links TRBV12-3 or TRBV12-4 with TRBJ1-2; TRBD1 agrees at 7 bases. V was pared by 6 bases and J by 7 bases, with 8 bases of the junction left unmatched. This CDR3 is built from 13 residues. CDR3 region: CASSFTGDRGYTF. The DNA for the CDR3 is TGTGCCAGCAGCTTCACAGGGGATCGTGGCTACACCTTC.

The chain combines TRBV7-9 with TRBJ1-5; D remains unclear. Trimming stripped 1 base from V and 6 bases from J, with 7 bases between. CDR3 length: 13 residues. The germline CDR1 and CDR2 sequences are SEHNR and FQNEAQ (reference sequence). The CDR3 DNA is TGTGCCAGCAGCTTAGATGAGGGTCAGCCCCAGCATTTT. This sequence encodes CASSLDEGQPQHF.

This sequence joins TRBV12-3 or TRBV12-4 and TRBJ1-5; D might be TRBD1 (6 bases). The CDR3 contains 13 residues. V was clipped by 7 bases and J by 6 bases, with 13 bases between them. The CDR3 protein is CASIPGAGQPQHF. The CDR3 DNA reads as TGTGCCAGCATCCCGGGGGCGGGTCAGCCCCAGCATTTT.